This record covers a single TCR beta chain. The CDR3 spans 14 residues. Germline CDR1 and CDR2: MNHNS and SASEGT. The ends lost 6 bases at V and 3 bases at J; junction bases unmatched: 6. The sample is drawn from a study of shared T cell receptors in the human thymus. TCRdb's table, derived via immunoSEQ multiplex PCR, lists solely in-frame clones and lacks some. The table has about 380,000 clones, about 95% seen once; the top ten hold 0.015% to 0.02%. The clonotype was recovered from a human donor. Specimen: thymocytes. The chain combines TRBV6-1 with TRBJ2-7; the match to TRBD1 covers 9 bases. The CDR3 loop is CASSARDRVYEQYF. The CDR3 bases are TGTGCCAGCAGCGCCCGGGACAGGGTCTACGAGCAGTACTTC.